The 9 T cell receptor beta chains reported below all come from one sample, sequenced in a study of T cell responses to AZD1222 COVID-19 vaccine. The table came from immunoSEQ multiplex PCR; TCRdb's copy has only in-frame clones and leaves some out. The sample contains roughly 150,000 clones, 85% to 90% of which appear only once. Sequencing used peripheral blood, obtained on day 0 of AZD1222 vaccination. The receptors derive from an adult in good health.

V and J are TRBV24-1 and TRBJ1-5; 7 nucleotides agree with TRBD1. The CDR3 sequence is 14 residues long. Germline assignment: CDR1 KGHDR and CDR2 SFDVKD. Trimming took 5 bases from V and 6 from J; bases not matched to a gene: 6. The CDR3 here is CATSGTGGGQPQHF. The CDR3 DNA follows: TGTGCCACCAGTGGGACAGGAGGAGGTCAGCCCCAGCATTTT.

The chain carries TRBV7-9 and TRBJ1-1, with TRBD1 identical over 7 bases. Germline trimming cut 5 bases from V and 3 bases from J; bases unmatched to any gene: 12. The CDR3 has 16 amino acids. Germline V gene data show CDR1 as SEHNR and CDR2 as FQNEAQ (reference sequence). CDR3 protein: CASSLIGGRGDTEAFF. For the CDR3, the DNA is TGTGCCAGCAGCCTAATAGGGGGCAGGGGGGACACTGAAGCTTTCTTT.

In DNA, the CDR3 is TGTGCCACCGGGGGCCAGAGAGACAATGAGCAGTTCTTC. Residues: CATGGQRDNEQFF. The chain combines TRBV24-1 with TRBJ2-1; D may be TRBD1 (6 bases). Germline V gene lookup returns CDR1 KGHDR and CDR2 SFDVKD. The length of the CDR3 is 13 residues. Trimming took off 9 bases at V and 5 bases at J, with 13 bases between the two ends.

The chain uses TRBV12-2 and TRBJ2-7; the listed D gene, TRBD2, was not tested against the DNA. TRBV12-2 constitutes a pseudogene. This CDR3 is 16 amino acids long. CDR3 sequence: CASRSITSGERYEQYF. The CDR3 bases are TGTGCAAGTCGCTCAATTACTAGCGGGGAACGGTACGAGCAGTACTTC.

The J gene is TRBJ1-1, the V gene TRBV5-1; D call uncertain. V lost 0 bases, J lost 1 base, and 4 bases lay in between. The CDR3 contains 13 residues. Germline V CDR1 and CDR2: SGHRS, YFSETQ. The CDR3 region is CASSLVTNTEAFF. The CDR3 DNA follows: TGCGCCAGCAGCTTGGTCACGAACACTGAAGCTTTCTTT.

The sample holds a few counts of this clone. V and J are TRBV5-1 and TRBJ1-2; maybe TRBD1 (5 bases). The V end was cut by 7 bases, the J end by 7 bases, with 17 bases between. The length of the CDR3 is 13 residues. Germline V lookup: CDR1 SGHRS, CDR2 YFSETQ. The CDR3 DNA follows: TGCGCCAGCTTTGGGACTCCCGGAGGTGGCTACACCTTC. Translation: CASFGTPGGGYTF.

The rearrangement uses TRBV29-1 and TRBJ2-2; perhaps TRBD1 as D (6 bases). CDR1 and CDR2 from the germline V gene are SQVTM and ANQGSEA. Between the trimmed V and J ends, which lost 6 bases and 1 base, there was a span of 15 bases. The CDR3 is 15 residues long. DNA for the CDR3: TGCAGCGTCTTAAACACAGGGCTGAACACCGGGGAGCTGTTTTTT. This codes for CSVLNTGLNTGELFF.

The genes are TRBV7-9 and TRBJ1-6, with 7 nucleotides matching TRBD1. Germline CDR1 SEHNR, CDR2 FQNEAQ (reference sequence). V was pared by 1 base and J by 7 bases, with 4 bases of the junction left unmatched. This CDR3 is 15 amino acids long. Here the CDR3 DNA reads TGTGCCAGCAGCTTAGAGACAGGGCAGAATTCACCCCTCCACTTT. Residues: CASSLETGQNSPLHF.

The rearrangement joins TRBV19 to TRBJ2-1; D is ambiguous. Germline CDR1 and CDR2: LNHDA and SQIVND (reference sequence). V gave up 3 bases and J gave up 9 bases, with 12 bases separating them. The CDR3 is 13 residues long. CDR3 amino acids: CASSMKPLGEQFF. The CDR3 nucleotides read TGTGCCAGTAGTATGAAACCGCTGGGTGAGCAGTTCTTC.